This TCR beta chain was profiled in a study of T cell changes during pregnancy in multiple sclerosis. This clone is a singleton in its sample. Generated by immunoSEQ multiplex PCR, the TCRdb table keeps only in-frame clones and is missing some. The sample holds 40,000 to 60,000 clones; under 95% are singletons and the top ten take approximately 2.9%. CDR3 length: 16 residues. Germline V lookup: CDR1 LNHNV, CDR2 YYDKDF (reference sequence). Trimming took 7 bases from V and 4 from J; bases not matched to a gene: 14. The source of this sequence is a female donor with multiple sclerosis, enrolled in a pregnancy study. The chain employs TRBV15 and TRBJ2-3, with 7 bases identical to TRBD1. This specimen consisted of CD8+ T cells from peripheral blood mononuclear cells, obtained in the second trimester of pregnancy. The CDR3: CATTSLGRDSADTQYF. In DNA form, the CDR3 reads TGTGCCACCACCTCCCTAGGCCGGGACAGCGCAGATACGCAGTATTTT.